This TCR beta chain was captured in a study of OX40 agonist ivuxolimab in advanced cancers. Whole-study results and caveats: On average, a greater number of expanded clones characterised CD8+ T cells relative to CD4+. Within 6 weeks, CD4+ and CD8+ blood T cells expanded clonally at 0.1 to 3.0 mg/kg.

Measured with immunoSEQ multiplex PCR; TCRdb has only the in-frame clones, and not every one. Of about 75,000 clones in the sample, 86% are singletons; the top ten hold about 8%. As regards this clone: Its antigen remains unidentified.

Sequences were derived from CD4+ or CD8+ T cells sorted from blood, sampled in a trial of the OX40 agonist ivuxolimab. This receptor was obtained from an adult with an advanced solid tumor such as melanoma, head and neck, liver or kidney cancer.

The CDR3 DNA reads TGTGCCAGCAGCTTGGGGACAGTCTCTTACACCGGGGAGCTGTTTTTT. Amino acids: CASSLGTVSYTGELFF. The V call is TRBV7-2, the J call TRBJ2-2; 7 nucleotides agree with TRBD1. CDR1 is SGHTA and CDR2 is FQGNSA in the germline V gene. Trimming removed 3 bases from V and 3 bases from J; junction bases left unmatched: 7. This CDR3 contains 16 residues.